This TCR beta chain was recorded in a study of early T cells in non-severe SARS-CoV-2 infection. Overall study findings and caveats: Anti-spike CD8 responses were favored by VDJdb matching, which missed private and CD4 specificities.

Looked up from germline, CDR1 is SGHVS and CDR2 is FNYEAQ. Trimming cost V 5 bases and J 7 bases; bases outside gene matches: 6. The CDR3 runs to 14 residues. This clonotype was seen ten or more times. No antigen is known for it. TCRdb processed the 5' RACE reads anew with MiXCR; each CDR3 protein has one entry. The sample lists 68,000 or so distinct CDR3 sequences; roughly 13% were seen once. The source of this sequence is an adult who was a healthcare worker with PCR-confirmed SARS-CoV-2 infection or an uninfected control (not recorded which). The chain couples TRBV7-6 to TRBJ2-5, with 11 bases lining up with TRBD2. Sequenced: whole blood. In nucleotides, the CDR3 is TGTGCCAGCAGCACCACTAGCGGGGGAGGGACCCAGTACTTC. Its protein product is CASSTTSGGGTQYF.